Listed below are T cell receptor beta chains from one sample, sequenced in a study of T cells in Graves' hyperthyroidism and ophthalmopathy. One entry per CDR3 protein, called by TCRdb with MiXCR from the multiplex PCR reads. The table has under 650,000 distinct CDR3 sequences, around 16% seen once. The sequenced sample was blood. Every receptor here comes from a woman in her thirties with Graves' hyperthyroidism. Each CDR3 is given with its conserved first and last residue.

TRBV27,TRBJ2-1,CASSFLLAKNEQFF
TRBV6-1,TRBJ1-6,CASREWGGLGNSPLHF
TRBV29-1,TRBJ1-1,CSVGLFEAFF
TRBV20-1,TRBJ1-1,CSANPLGRGGTEAFF
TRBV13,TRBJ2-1,CASSLQQGPSYNEQFF
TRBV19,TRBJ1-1,CASGTGRNTEAFF
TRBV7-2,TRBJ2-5,CASSLAHVETQYF
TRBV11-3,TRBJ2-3,CASSRSPGGGTDTQYF
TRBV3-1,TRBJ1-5,CASSLSDSHQPQHF
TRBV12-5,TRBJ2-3,CASFGLAGPQHLTDTQYF
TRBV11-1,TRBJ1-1,CASSFQGLGGTEAFF
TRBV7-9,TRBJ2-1,CASSLKVMSSYNEQFF
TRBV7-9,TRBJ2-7,CASSERDRGYEQYF
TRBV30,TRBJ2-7,CAWGGQNTYEQYF
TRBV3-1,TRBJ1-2,CASSQDGQVYGYTF
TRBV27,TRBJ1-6,CASSFWDNSPLHF
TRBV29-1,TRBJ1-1,CSVVPGGTEAFF
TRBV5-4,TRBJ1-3,CASSLWTDSGNTIYF
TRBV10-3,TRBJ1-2,CATSPDQGGYGYTF
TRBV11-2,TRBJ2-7,CASRQLRRSGSPAPEPAYEQYF
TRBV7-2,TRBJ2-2,CASSTRTSTSTGELFF
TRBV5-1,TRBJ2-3,CASSRVGGSSTDTQYF
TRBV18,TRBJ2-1,CASSPLAGPSYNEQFF
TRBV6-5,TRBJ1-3,CASSYRPGSSGNTIYF
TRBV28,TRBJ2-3,CASSFAGHTDTQYF
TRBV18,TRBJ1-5,CASSPGGIDQPQHF